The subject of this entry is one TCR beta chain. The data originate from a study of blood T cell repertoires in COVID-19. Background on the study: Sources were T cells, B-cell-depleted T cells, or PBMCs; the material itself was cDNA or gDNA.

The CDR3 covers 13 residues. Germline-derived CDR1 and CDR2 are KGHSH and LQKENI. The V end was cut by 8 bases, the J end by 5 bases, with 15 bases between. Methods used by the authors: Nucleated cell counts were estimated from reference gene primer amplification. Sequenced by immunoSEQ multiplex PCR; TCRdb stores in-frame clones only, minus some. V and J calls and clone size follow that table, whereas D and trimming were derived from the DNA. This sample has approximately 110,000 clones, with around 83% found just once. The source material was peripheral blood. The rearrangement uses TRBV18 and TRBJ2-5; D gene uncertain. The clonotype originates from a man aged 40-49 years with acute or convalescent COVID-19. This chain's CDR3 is CASALGRGETQYF. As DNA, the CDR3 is TGTGCCAGCGCACTCGGCCGCGGTGAGACCCAGTACTTC.